These 5 T cell receptor beta chains originate from one sample sequenced in a study of PD-L1 blockade in urothelial cancer. The table came from immunoSEQ multiplex PCR; TCRdb's copy has only in-frame clones and leaves some out. The sample records 65,000 to 85,000 clones, roughly 90% being singletons. As to time point: peripheral blood 6 weeks after treatment start. Sequenced here: PBMCs, sampled around atezolizumab (anti-PD-L1) treatment. Receptor source: a woman of 80 years or more with urothelial cancer.

The chain employs TRBV29-1 and TRBJ2-1, with TRBD2 as a possible D gene (5 bases). This CDR3 comprises 13 residues. Germline V lookup: CDR1 SQVTM, CDR2 ANQGSEA. The V gene lost 4 bases and the J gene lost 7 bases, with 14 bases spanning the gap. CDR3 region: CSVGGRLWNEQFF. The CDR3 region has the DNA TGCAGCGTTGGTGGGAGACTCTGGAATGAGCAGTTCTTC.

The rearrangement links TRBV11-2 to TRBJ2-7; 8 bases are shared with TRBD2. CDR3 length equals 16 residues. J gave up 2 bases and V 3 bases, and 9 bases lay outside the gene matches. Germline CDR1 is SGHAT and CDR2 is FQNNGV. The CDR3 DNA sequence: TGTGCCAGCAGCTTTCGGGGGGGGGAAAGGGCCTACGAGCAGTACTTC. Translating it yields CASSFRGGERAYEQYF.

Remarks on this clone: One end of the junction does not line up with germline, which may come from a read error. The chain couples TRBV19 to TRBJ1-5; 9 bases line up with TRBD1. The CDR3 length is 12 residues. CDR1 and CDR2 from the germline V gene are LNHDA and SQIVND (reference sequence). Written as DNA, the CDR3 is TGTGCCACTAGTAGGACAGGGGAGGGCCAGCATTTT. It codes for CATSRTGEGQHF.

J is TRBJ2-7 and V is TRBV4-2, with 9 nucleotides matching TRBD1. Germline CDR1 is LGHNA and CDR2 is YNFKEQ. Trimming cost V 3 bases and J 4 bases; bases outside gene matches: 13. CDR3 length equals 17 residues. This chain's CDR3 is CASSQASRPGQGYEQYF. The CDR3 coding sequence is TGTGCCAGCAGCCAGGCCAGCCGCCCGGGACAGGGTTACGAGCAGTACTTC.

The table lists this clone with a few counts. This chain joins TRBV19 and TRBJ2-1; no firm D call. This CDR3 has 14 residues. V lost 4 bases and J 0 bases, leaving 7 bases between the germline ends. The germline V gene encodes CDR1 LNHDA and CDR2 SQIVND (reference sequence). The CDR3 DNA reads TGTGCCAGTAGTAATGGCAACTCCTACAATGAGCAGTTCTTC. Residues: CASSNGNSYNEQFF.